This entry lists 24 T cell receptor beta chains sequenced from one sample in a study of beta chain features in type 1 diabetes. Study-level findings and limits: TCRB CDR3s were moderately but significantly shorter in Type 1 diabetes patients in all four CD4+ subsets.

The study reverse transcribed the entire isolated RNA, so it sequenced expressed TCRB transcripts. This table comes from immunoSEQ multiplex PCR, and its TCRdb copy is limited to in-frame clones, with some not included. Among roughly 730,000 clones listed, around an eighth were seen once. What these receptors recognize is not known. Sequencing was performed on naive CD4+ T cells from blood. Receptors were obtained from a man aged 18 to 30 with type 1 diabetes.

The sample holds a few counts of this clone. In DNA, the CDR3 is TGTGCCAGTAGTCCACGAGGAAGAATGAACACTGAAGCTTTCTTT. Translation gives CASSPRGRMNTEAFF. This sequence joins TRBV19 and TRBJ1-1; no clear D gene. The germline CDR1 and CDR2 sequences are LNHDA and SQIVND (reference sequence). This CDR3 contains 15 residues. The V gene lost 5 bases and the J gene lost 0 bases, with 13 bases spanning the gap.

V gene TRBV11-2 combines with J gene TRBJ1-5; D unclear. V gave up 3 bases and J gave up 0 bases, with 6 bases separating them. The CDR3 runs 14 residues. Germline lookup yields CDR1 SGHAT and CDR2 FQNNGV. The CDR3 spells CASSLGNSNQPQHF. Written as DNA, the CDR3 is TGTGCCAGCAGCTTGGGGAATAGCAATCAGCCCCAGCATTTT.

This clone was detected a few times. The chain recombines TRBV5-1 with TRBJ2-1; 9 bases map to TRBD1. After removal of 2 bases from V and 1 base from J, the junction contained 4 bases not matched to a gene. The CDR3 has 16 residues. The germline gives CDR1 SGHRS, CDR2 YFSETQ. The CDR3 DNA is TGCGCCAGCAGCTTAGGCGGGACAGGGTCCTACAATGAGCAGTTCTTC. Amino acid sequence: CASSLGGTGSYNEQFF.

Only a few counts were recorded for this clone. J is TRBJ2-7 and V is TRBV30; 10 bases are a match to TRBD2. The CDR3 contains 15 residues. V lost 3 bases and J lost 4; bases outside the gene matches: 9. The V gene's germline CDR1 is GTSNPN and CDR2 SVGIG (reference sequence). The CDR3 coding sequence is TGTGCCTGGAGCCCCTCTAGCGGGGGCTTGTACGAGCAGTACTTC. Amino acid sequence: CAWSPSSGGLYEQYF.

The CDR3 spells CASSLQGASTGQFF. CDR3 coding DNA: TGCGCCAGCAGCTTGCAGGGGGCTAGCACTGGGCAGTTCTTC. The chain recombines TRBV5-1 with TRBJ2-1, with 8 bases fitting TRBD1. V lost 1 base and J lost 12; bases outside the gene matches: 9. The CDR3 is 14 amino acids. Germline values: CDR1 SGHRS, CDR2 YFSETQ.

This clone was detected a few times. The chain has TRBV29-1 and TRBJ2-7, with 7 bases lining up with TRBD1. Per the germline V gene, CDR1 is SQVTM and CDR2 is ANQGSEA. Trimming at V came to 7 bases and at J to 1 base, leaving 7 bases not matched to a gene. The CDR3 sequence is 13 residues long. CDR3 sequence: CSAHRQGSYEQYF. Here the CDR3 DNA reads TGCAGCGCCCATCGACAGGGTTCCTACGAGCAGTACTTC.

This clone was counted a few times. V usage is TRBV19 and J usage is TRBJ1-2; 9 positions match TRBD1. Trimming cost V 4 bases and J 4 bases; bases outside gene matches: 10. Germline CDR1 is LNHDA and CDR2 is SQIVND (reference sequence). CDR3 length: 16 amino acids. CDR3 coding DNA: TGTGCCAGTAGTACCTCAACAGGGGGCGTCATCTATGGCTACACCTTC. Its translation: CASSTSTGGVIYGYTF.

The chain couples TRBV11-3 to TRBJ2-7, with TRBD1 identical over 8 bases. Germline assignment: CDR1 SGHNT and CDR2 YENEEA. Losses at the gene ends were 0 bases for V and 6 bases for J; bases not matched to a gene: 7. CDR3 length equals 15 residues. CDR3 in amino acids: CASSLDGETGAEQYF. DNA for the CDR3: TGTGCCAGCAGCTTAGATGGTGAGACAGGGGCCGAGCAGTACTTC.

The chain employs TRBV5-6 and TRBJ2-1; a possible D gene is TRBD1 (6 bases). V was shortened by 4 bases and J by 2 bases, with 13 bases between the two germline ends. The length of the CDR3 is 15 residues. Germline-derived CDR1 and CDR2 are SGHDT and YYEEEE. The CDR3 spells CASSRNRVTYNEQFF. The CDR3 region has the DNA TGTGCCAGCAGCCGCAACAGGGTTACCTACAATGAGCAGTTCTTC.

This clone occurred a few times. The chain links TRBV5-1 to TRBJ2-3; D perhaps matches TRBD1 (6 bases). Germline loops: CDR1 SGHRS, CDR2 YFSETQ. There are 15 residues in the CDR3. Trimming removed 0 bases from V and 2 bases from J, with 10 bases in between. The CDR3 region is CASSLEDSDTDTQYF. In nucleotides, the CDR3 is TGCGCCAGCAGCTTGGAGGACAGCGACACAGATACGCAGTATTTT.

This clone has more than one count but fewer than ten. The CDR3 DNA follows: TGCGCCAGCAGCTTTACGGACAGCTATGGCTACACCTTC. It yields the protein CASSFTDSYGYTF. This chain uses TRBV5-1 with TRBJ1-2; possibly TRBD1 for D (6 bases). Deletions cut 2 bases from V and 4 bases from J, with 9 bases between. The CDR3 runs to 13 residues. Germline loops: CDR1 SGHRS, CDR2 YFSETQ.

The chain combines TRBV15 with TRBJ2-7; tentatively, D is TRBD1 or TRBD2 (5 bases each). This CDR3 has 11 amino acids. V dropped 8 bases and J dropped 4 bases, with 9 bases sitting between them. Germline CDR1 reads LNHNV; CDR2 reads YYDKDF (reference sequence). CDR3 sequence: CATRGPYEQYF. CDR3 bases: TGTGCCACCCGGGGACCTTACGAGCAGTACTTC.

The rearrangement links TRBV18 to TRBJ2-2; TRBD1 aligns across 7 bases. The V and J ends lost 3 bases and 11 bases, in that order; junction bases with no gene match: 6. The CDR3 loop spans 13 amino acids. The germline V gene encodes CDR1 KGHSH and CDR2 LQKENI. DNA of the CDR3: TGTGCCAGCTCACCTAGGGAAGGGGGCGAGCTGTTTTTT. Protein sequence: CASSPREGGELFF.

V and J are TRBV25-1 and TRBJ1-2, with TRBD1 identical over 10 bases. CDR1 is MGHDK, CDR2 SYGVNS, per germline. CDR3 length: 14 residues. V lost 6 bases to trimming and J lost 7 bases; unmatched junction nucleotides: 8. The CDR3 is CASRQGTGAFGYTF. CDR3 DNA sequence: TGTGCCAGCAGGCAAGGGACAGGGGCTTTTGGCTACACCTTC.

The chain uses TRBV7-8 and TRBJ1-2, with TRBD1 matching 7 bases. The CDR3 runs 14 residues. The ends lost 1 base at V and 10 bases at J; junction bases unmatched: 9. Looked up from germline, CDR1 is SGHVS and CDR2 is FQNEAQ. DNA for the CDR3: TGTGCCAGCAGCTTAGTTGACAGGGCTGCCGACTACACCTTC. Protein sequence: CASSLVDRAADYTF.

The rearrangement joins TRBV10-2 to TRBJ2-3, with D tentatively TRBD1 or TRBD2 (6 bases each). Germline V gene data show CDR1 as WSHSY and CDR2 as SAAADI. The length of the CDR3 is 15 residues. Trimming pared 6 bases from V and 2 bases from J, leaving 15 bases between. As DNA, the CDR3 is TGCGCCAGCAGGGCGGGGACAACCTCCACAGATACGCAGTATTTT. Residues: CASRAGTTSTDTQYF.

The V and J genes are TRBV6-5 and TRBJ2-2; no firm D call. Germline V CDR1 and CDR2: MNHEY, SVGAGI. The CDR3 is made up of 13 amino acids. Deletions cut 7 bases from V and 6 bases from J, with 12 bases between. The CDR3 sequence: CASTDAVAGELFF. The DNA of the CDR3 is TGTGCCAGCACTGATGCGGTTGCCGGGGAGCTGTTTTTT.

This clone has more than one count but fewer than ten. The rearrangement uses TRBV2 and TRBJ2-7, with no clear D. The CDR3 spans 13 residues. V lost 1 base, J lost 6 bases, and 10 bases lay in between. Germline V lookup: CDR1 SNHLY, CDR2 FYNNEI. The CDR3 is CASSEGPSAEQYF. For the CDR3, the DNA is TGTGCCAGCAGTGAAGGCCCCTCCGCCGAGCAGTACTTC.

The V call is TRBV20-1, the J call TRBJ1-1; D is ambiguous. This CDR3 is 11 amino acids long. CDR1 and CDR2 from the germline V gene are DFQATT and SNEGSKA (reference sequence). Trimming left V 7 bases short and J 0 bases short, with 6 bases between. CDR3 residues: CSGFLNTEAFF. DNA of the CDR3: TGCAGTGGGTTCCTGAACACTGAAGCTTTCTTT.

This clone was observed a handful of times. The V gene is TRBV30, the J gene TRBJ1-1; D gene ambiguous. The CDR3 is made up of 13 amino acids. V was trimmed by 8 bases and J by 1 base, leaving 14 bases between them. In germline, CDR1 is GTSNPN, CDR2 SVGIG (reference sequence). The CDR3: CARLAGWNTEAFF. Here the CDR3 DNA reads TGTGCCAGACTGGCGGGCTGGAACACTGAAGCTTTCTTT.

The genes are TRBV18 and TRBJ2-6; D might be TRBD2 (6 bases). V dropped 3 bases and J dropped 0 bases, with 12 bases sitting between them. This CDR3 has 17 residues. Germline lookup yields CDR1 KGHSH and CDR2 LQKENI. CDR3 residues: CASSPNRGSSGANVLTF. As DNA, the CDR3 is TGTGCCAGCTCACCCAATCGGGGGTCCTCTGGGGCCAACGTCCTGACTTTC.

The chain is built from TRBV4-1 and TRBJ2-7; D is possibly TRBD2 (5 bases). In germline, CDR1 is MGHRA, CDR2 YSYEKL. The germline V and J ends were trimmed by 0 bases and 6 bases, with 6 bases remaining between them. The CDR3 has 12 residues. CDR3 sequence (DNA): TGCGCCAGCAGCCAAGATCGGGGCGAGCAGTACTTC. Translated: CASSQDRGEQYF.

This clone has more than one count but fewer than ten. The chain joins TRBV7-9 to TRBJ2-2; the D is unclear. The CDR3 has 16 residues. The V gene lost 5 bases and the J gene lost 0 bases, with 13 bases spanning the gap. Germline CDR1 reads SEHNR; CDR2 reads FQNEAQ (reference sequence). CDR3 residues: CASSPGLGTNTGELFF. DNA for the CDR3: TGTGCCAGCAGCCCCGGTTTAGGAACGAACACCGGGGAGCTGTTTTTT. Full variable domain (outside the CDR3, taken from reference TRBV7-9 and TRBJ2-2): DTGVSQNPRHKITKRGQNVTFRCDPISEHNRLYWYRQTLGQGPEFLTYFQNEAQLEKSRLLSDRFSAERPKGSFSTLEIQRTEQGDSAMYLCASSPGLGTNTGELFFGEGSRLTVL.

This sequence joins TRBV30 and TRBJ2-3, with 7 bases identical to TRBD2. Germline V gene lookup returns CDR1 GTSNPN and CDR2 SVGIG (reference sequence). J was trimmed by 6 bases and V by 4 bases; bases with no gene match: 7. The CDR3 totals 13 residues. CDR3 amino acids: CAWTEGGADTQYF. CDR3 bases: TGTGCCTGGACGGAGGGAGGGGCGGATACGCAGTATTTT. Variable domain in full (rest from reference TRBV30 and TRBJ2-3): SQTIHQWPATLVQPVGSPLSLECTVEGTSNPNLYWYRQAAGRGLQLLFYSVGIGQISSEVPQNLSASRPQDRQFILSSKKLLLSDSGFYLCAWTEGGADTQYFGPGTRLTVL.